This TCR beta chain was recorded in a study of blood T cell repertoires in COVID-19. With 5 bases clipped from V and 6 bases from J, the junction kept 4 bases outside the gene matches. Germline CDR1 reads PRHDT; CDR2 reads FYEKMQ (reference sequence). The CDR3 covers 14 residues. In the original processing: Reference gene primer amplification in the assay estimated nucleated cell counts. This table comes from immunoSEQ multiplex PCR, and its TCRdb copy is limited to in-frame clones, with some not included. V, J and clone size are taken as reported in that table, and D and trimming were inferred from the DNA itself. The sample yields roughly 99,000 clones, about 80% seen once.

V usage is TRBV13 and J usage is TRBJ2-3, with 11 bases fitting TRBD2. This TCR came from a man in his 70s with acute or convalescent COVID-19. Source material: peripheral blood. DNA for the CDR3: TGTGCCAGCAGCGCAGGGACTAGCGGTGATACGCAGTATTTT. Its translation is CASSAGTSGDTQYF. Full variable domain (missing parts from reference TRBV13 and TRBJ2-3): AAGVIQSPRHLIKEKRETATLKCYPIPRHDTVYWYQQGPGQDPQFLISFYEKMQSDKGSIPDRFSAQQFSDYHSELNMSSLELGDSALYFCASSAGTSGDTQYFGPGTRLTVL.